This T cell receptor beta chain was profiled in a study of blood T cell repertoires in COVID-19. Assay: immunoSEQ multiplex PCR; the TCRdb copy retains only in-frame clones and omits some. The data contain under 450,000 clones, 81% of them singletons. The CDR3 extends over 16 amino acids. In germline, CDR1 is SGHNT, CDR2 YYREEE (reference sequence). With 2 bases clipped from V and 2 bases from J, the junction kept 6 bases outside the gene matches. The chain combines TRBV5-4 with TRBJ1-4; 7 bases agree with TRBD1. The sample taken for sequencing was peripheral blood. This receptor was identified in a human donor with acute or convalescent COVID-19. The donor label of this sample is uncertain. The CDR3 loop is CASSLRRGSTNEKLFF. The CDR3 region has the DNA TGTGCCAGCAGCTTACGCAGGGGGTCGACTAATGAAAAACTGTTTTTT.